This T cell receptor beta chain was observed in a study of shared clonotypes between healthy human individuals. Whole-study results and caveats: The small donor group covered limited genetic and exposure diversity. Across subsets, estimated richness was generally greater for naive than for memory populations.

The assay used deep level. Profiled with immunoSEQ multiplex PCR; TCRdb holds only in-frame clones, not every one. The sample has more than 2 million clones, approximately 96% seen once; the top ten hold about 0.13%. Comments on this clone: Its antigen is still unknown.

Splitting the CD4+ cells yielded a CD45RA+ naive subset and a CD45RA-negative memory subset. Trimming took 6 bases from V and 6 from J, leaving 15 bases between them. This CDR3 region has 13 residues. Germline CDR1 MDHEN, CDR2 SYDVKM. This chain connects TRBV28 to TRBJ2-7, with unresolved D. The sequenced sample consisted of naive CD4+ T cells sorted from blood. The subset: CD45RA+ positively selected. This sequence was found in a young man in good health. The chain's CDR3 is CASSTPFPGEQYF. CDR3 sequence (DNA): TGTGCCAGCAGCACCCCTTTTCCGGGCGAGCAGTACTTC.